This T cell receptor (beta chain) was documented in a study of cytomegalovirus exposure and HLA in healthy donors (TCRdb year 2017). Background for the entire study: An earlier analysis of 587 of the donors reported roughly 300 Gb of sequence data and 117 million unique TCR beta sequences obtained from 150 million to 200 million T cells. Approximately 310 gigabases of sequencing data and tens of millions of unique TCR sequences were included in an early release covering about 700 HLA-typed donors. Of the approximately 400 genotyped donors, over 70% fell in the genetic ancestry cluster associated with self-reported Caucasian donors. The aim of the study was to test whether cataloging public T cell receptors could identify signatures of past pathogen exposure. The study profiled the T cell repertoires of hundreds of subjects by immunosequencing and related them to cytomegalovirus serostatus. In addition to the first cohort of 666 subjects, a separate validation cohort of under 150 different subjects was used. High-throughput TCR immunosequencing, statistical association of individual TCRs with disease status, and machine learning were combined to predict cytomegalovirus infection status. To study patterns of TCR occurrence, a later analysis re-analyzed previously published TCR beta repertoires from around 660 donors and added high-resolution HLA genotyping. The later analysis used no new phenotypic data to find candidate immune exposures, relying instead on TCR beta sequences and their occurrence across donors. An earlier analysis of about 620 of the donors applied high-throughput TCR beta sequencing to assess whether each TCR beta V gene segment acted as functional or pseudogenic. Donor age, sex, ethnicity and CMV serostatus were compiled together with the repertoire data. A later genetic analysis took genome-wide SNP genotypes for about three fifths of the 666 donors and used that subset as a discovery cohort. All discovery cohort repertoires had been generated on a single sequencing platform. HLA typing covered class I and class II loci at four-digit resolution. The number of donors typed differed by locus, with roughly 620-640 for A, B, C, DRB1 and DQB1, roughly 520 for DQA1, some 570 for DPA1, and approximately 470 for DPB1. Because of strong linkage in the cohort, five DR-DQ haplotypes were treated as single units for association and clustering. On average, roughly 240,000 unique TCR beta nucleotide sequences were sequenced per donor among some 420 genotyped donors of the cohort, with roughly 18% of those sequences being non-productive. The investigation overall reported the following: In an earlier analysis of about 600 of the donors, most TCR beta V segments appeared in productive rearrangements about 90% or about 30% of the time, broadly matching IMGT annotations. HLA typing was unavailable for some donors at each locus, so association tests used only the typed subset. At a false discovery rate of 0.05, a later analysis linked under 20,000 TCR beta sequences to specific HLA alleles. The classifier was reported to diagnose cytomegalovirus status with high specificity and sensitivity in both the original and validation cohorts. In a later analysis, TCR association rates were found to vary across HLA loci, with the most associated TCRs seen for DRB1 alleles and the fewest for HLA-C alleles. An association between a missense DCLRE1C variant and V-gene and J-gene trimming of TCR beta chains was found in a later genetic analysis and replicated in an independent cohort. Compared with the 666-donor mean, donors in an Asian-associated ancestry cluster had fewer N-insertions in productive TCRs, according to a later genetic analysis. Presence/absence analyses assumed roughly uniform sequencing depth across donors, an assumption that may not hold. A cluster of highly shared sequence variants was judged likely to be a technical artifact of the sequencing pipeline. Correlated functional status among segregating V segments might be attributable to linkage disequilibrium, but an unknown experimental factor could not be ruled out. According to a later analysis, parvovirus B19, influenza, CMV and Epstein-Barr virus appeared linked to several top co-occurrence clusters. Because counts were too low, 15 or so rarely observed V segments, including chromosome 9 orphons, were excluded from the earlier analysis of several hundred of the donors. In vitro tests confirmed that a few of the cytomegalovirus-associated TCR beta chains recognize cytomegalovirus antigens. In a later analysis, HLA-associated TCR beta chains were found to be more clonally expanded and to have lower generation probabilities than equally common non-associated chains. Strong co-occurrence of HLA alleles, especially DR and DQ, made assigning TCR associations to individual alleles difficult. A further reported finding was that TCR beta sequences accurately predicted the HLA-A and HLA-B alleles for most subjects in the first cohort. In a later analysis, most CMV-associated TCR beta chains were found to appear HLA-restricted, with HLA associations seemingly driven largely by CMV exposure. In the study, about 150 TCR beta chains were listed as associated with cytomegalovirus. CMV serostatus was the only immune exposure information available for the cohort. Because the 87-base-pair reads could not distinguish some IMGT-functional V segments, including TRBV6-2 and TRBV6-3, those segments were excluded. The authors suggested that the approach could potentially be generalized to other disease states and immunological phenotypes. Most TCR sequences were seen in very few donors, while some public TCRs were found in many individuals. This cohort had only TCR beta chains sequenced, and the lack of alpha or paired-chain data limited which features could be detected.

The protocol used for the library was the immunoSEQ multiplex PCR assay. For the multiplex PCR, a mixture combining 60 forward primers for TCR Vbeta segments and 13 reverse primers for TCR Jbeta segments was used. The CDR3 region of rearranged TCR beta genes was amplified from genomic DNA with a multiplex PCR assay. The Illumina HiSeq System was used to sequence the amplified TCR beta libraries as 87-base-pair reads. As for how the authors treated the data: A later analysis counted about 80 million unique TCR beta chains across the 550 to 800 repertoires, and 10 million to 12 million of these chains were shared by at least two donors. To remove PCR and sequencing errors, raw reads were error-corrected and collapsed into unique sequences using a nearest-neighbor algorithm that merged closely related sequences. V, D and J gene segments were assigned by aligning CDR3 sequences to IMGT reference sequences. For a sequence to be retained, a match of at least six nucleotides to both a V gene segment and a J gene segment was required. Rearrangements were called productive when the CDR3 lacked stop codons and stayed in frame with V and J; all others were non-productive. Following IMGT convention, CDR3 was defined as the stretch from the second conserved V-encoded cysteine to the conserved J-encoded phenylalanine. Sequences without an unambiguous match to a single V gene segment were excluded from the earlier analysis of several hundred of the donors. An earlier analysis of approximately 590 of the donors classified V segments as functional when productive rearrangements were above 56.7% and as segregating when the standard deviation between donors was above 5%. A statistical classification framework was built for diagnosing cytomegalovirus status from the catalog of TCR beta chain sequences. A later analysis assigned V and J genes by comparing TCR nucleotide sequences with IMGT/GENE-DB human TR gene sequences. Using the TCRdist pipeline, a later analysis assigned CDR3 sequences along with most-parsimonious VDJ recombination scenarios. In a later analysis, each TCR beta chain was defined by its CDR3 amino acid sequence together with its V-gene family, and reads lacking a unique V-gene family were excluded. A later analysis removed 592 highly shared, low-generation-probability nucleotide sequences to deal with suspected cross-contamination and a sequencing artifact. For each public chain, a later analysis derived a clonal expansion index from normalized ranks of inferred template counts within each repertoire. A later analysis computed generation probabilities with a VDJ recombination model fitted to out-of-frame rearrangements, and checked the results against IGoR. In a later analysis, hypergeometric tests were used to score TCR-TCR, TCR-HLA and TCR-CMV co-occurrence, with a repertoire-size bias correction applied to TCR pairs. False discovery rates were estimated in a later analysis by permuting HLA or CMV assignments 20 times. A later analysis grouped co-occurring TCRs with DBSCAN, adding TCRdist sequence similarity when clustering within HLA-allele-positive subsets. Repertoires with fewer than 30,000 or more than 120,000 public chains were left out of co-occurrence clustering, as were about 5 repertoires with anomalous nucleotide sharing. TCRdb re-hosts the immuneACCESS table, in-frame sequences only. Its copies lack some clones; in the studies checked, an unresolved V gene accounts for under half of them, and the cause for the rest is not known. That table supplies the V and J calls and clone size; D and trimming were determined from the DNA. The sample profile shows approximately 130,000 clones; 75% to 90% of them were found once. The ten top clones hold about 6.7% of the sample.

For CDR1 and CDR2, the germline V gene lists SNHLY and FYNNEI. Spanning cysteine to phenylalanine, the CDR3 consists of 15 amino acids. Kept here is only the CDR3 DNA, which spans 45 bases and is read in frame from base 1. Compared with germline, V lacks 6 bases and J lacks 4 bases; bases without a gene match: 11. This clone was seen a single time. It lacks a known antigen. Per-nucleotide qualities are absent, and no much larger clonotype sits a single base away. The cohort comprised 666 healthy bone marrow donors. Cohort members were all nominally healthy when sampled, although unrecorded immune exposures were likely present. The donor was CMV seropositive and belonged to the group of 250 to 300 seropositive cohort members. A peripheral blood sample was provided by each donor, and peripheral blood mononuclear cells were used for TCR beta sequencing. The Qiagen DNeasy Blood Extraction Kit was used to extract genomic DNA from the blood cell samples.

The sample taken for sequencing was PBMCs. This TCR derives from a woman younger than 45 in good health and CMV-seropositive. The V and J genes are TRBV2 and TRBJ1-1; TRBD1 matches 7 bases in the middle. The nucleotide sequence reads as follows: TGTGCCAGCAGCCCTAGACAGGGCTGGGGCACTGAAGCTTTCTTT. Translated, this is CASSPRQGWGTEAFF.